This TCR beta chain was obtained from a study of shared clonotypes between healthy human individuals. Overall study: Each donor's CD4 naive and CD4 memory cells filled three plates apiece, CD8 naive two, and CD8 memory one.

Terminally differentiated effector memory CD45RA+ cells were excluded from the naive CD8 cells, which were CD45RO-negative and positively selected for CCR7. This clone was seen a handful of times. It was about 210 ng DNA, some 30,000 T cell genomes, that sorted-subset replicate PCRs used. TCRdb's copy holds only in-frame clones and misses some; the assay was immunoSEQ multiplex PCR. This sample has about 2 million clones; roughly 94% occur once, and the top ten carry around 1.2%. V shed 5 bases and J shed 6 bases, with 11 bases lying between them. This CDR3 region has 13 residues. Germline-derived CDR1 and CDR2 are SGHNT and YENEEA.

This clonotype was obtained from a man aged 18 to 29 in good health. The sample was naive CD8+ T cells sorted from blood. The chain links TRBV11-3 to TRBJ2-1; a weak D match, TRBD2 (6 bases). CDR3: CASSRDWANEQFF. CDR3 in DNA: TGTGCCAGCAGCCGGGACTGGGCCAATGAGCAGTTCTTC.